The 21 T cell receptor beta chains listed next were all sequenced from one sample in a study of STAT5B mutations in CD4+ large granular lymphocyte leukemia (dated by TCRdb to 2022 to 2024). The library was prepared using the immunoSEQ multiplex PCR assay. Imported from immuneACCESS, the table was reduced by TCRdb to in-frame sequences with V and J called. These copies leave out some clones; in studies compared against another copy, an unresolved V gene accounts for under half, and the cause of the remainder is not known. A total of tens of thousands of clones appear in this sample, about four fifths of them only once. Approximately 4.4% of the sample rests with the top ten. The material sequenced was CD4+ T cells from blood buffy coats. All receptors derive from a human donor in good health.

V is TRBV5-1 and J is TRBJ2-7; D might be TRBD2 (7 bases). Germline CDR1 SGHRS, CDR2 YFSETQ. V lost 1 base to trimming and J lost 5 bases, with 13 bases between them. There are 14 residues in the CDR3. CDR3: CASSLLPGGDEQYF. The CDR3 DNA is TGCGCCAGCAGCTTGCTTCCGGGGGGCGACGAGCAGTACTTC.

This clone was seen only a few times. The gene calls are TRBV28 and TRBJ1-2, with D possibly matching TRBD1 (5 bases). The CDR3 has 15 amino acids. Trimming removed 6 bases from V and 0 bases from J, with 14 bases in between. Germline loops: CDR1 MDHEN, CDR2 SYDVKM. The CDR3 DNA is TGTGCCAGCAGCCTCGGGGGGGTAACTAACTATGGCTACACCTTC. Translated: CASSLGGVTNYGYTF.

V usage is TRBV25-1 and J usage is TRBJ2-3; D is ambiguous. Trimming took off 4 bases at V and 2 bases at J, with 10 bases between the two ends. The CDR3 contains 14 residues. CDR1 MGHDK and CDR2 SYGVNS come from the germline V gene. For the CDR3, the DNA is TGTGCCAGCAGTGGACGGCAGTCCACAGATACGCAGTATTTT. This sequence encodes CASSGRQSTDTQYF.

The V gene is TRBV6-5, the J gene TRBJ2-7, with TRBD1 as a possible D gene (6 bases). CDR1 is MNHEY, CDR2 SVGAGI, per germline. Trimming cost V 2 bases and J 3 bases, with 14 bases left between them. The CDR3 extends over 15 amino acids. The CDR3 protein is CASSYAADRLYEQYF. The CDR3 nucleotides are TGTGCCAGCAGTTACGCGGCGGACAGACTCTACGAGCAGTACTTC.

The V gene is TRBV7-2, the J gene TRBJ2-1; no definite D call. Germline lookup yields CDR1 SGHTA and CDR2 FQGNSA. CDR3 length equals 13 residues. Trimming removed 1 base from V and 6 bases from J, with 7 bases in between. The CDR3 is CASSLELSNEQFF. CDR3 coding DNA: TGTGCCAGCAGCTTAGAATTATCCAATGAGCAGTTCTTC. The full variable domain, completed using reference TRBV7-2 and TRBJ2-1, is GAGVSQSPSNKVTEKGKDVELRCDPISGHTALYWYRQSLGQGLEFLIYFQGNSAPDKSGLPSDRFSAERTGGSVSTLTIQRTQQEDSAVYLCASSLELSNEQFFGPGTRLTVL.

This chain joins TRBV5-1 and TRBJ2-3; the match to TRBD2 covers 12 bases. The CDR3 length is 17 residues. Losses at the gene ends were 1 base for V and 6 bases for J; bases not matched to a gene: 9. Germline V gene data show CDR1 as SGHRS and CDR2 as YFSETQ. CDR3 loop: CASSLPNRTSGDDTQYF. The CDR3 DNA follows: TGCGCCAGCAGCTTGCCCAATCGGACTAGCGGGGACGATACGCAGTATTTT.

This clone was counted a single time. This CDR3 is CASSQVTPHDLDEQFF. Written as DNA, the CDR3 is TGTGCCAGCAGCCAAGTAACCCCCCACGATCTGGATGAGCAGTTCTTC. The chain couples TRBV4-2 to TRBJ2-1; D ambiguous. The germline V and J ends were trimmed by 1 base and 8 bases, with 18 bases remaining between them. The CDR3 extends over 16 amino acids. CDR1 LGHNA and CDR2 YNFKEQ come from the germline V gene.

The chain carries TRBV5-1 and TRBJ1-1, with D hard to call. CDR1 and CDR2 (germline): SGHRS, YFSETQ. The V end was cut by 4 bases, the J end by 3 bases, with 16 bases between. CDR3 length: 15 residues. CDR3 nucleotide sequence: TGCGCCAGCAGCCGGAACAGCCAAAGGGACACTGAAGCTTTCTTT. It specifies CASSRNSQRDTEAFF.

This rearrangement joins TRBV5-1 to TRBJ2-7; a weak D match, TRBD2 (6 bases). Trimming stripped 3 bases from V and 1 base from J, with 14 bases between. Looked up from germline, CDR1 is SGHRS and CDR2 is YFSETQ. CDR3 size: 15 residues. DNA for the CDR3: TGCGCCAGCAGCTGGGGACTCTTGGGGTCCTACGAGCAGTACTTC. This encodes CASSWGLLGSYEQYF.

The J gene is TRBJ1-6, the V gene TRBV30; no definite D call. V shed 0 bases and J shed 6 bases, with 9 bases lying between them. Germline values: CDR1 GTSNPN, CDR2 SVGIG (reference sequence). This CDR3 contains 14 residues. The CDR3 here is CAWSVVGSNSPLHF. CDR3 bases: TGTGCCTGGAGTGTAGTCGGGTCTAATTCACCCCTCCACTTT. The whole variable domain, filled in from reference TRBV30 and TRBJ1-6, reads SQTIHQWPATLVQPVGSPLSLECTVEGTSNPNLYWYRQAAGRGLQLLFYSVGIGQISSEVPQNLSASRPQDRQFILSSKKLLLSDSGFYLCAWSVVGSNSPLHFGNGTRLTVT.

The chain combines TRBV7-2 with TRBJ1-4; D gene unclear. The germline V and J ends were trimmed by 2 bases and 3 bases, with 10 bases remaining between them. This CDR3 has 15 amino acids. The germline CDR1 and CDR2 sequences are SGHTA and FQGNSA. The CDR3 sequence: CASSLFSGSNEKLFF. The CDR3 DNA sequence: TGTGCCAGCAGCTTATTTTCTGGGTCTAATGAAAAACTGTTTTTT.

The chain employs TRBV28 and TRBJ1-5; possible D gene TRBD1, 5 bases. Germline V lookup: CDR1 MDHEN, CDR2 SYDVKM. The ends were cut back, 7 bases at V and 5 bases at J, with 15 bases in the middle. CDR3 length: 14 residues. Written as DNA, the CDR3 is TGTGCCAGCACCTTAGGGGCAGATGATCAGCCCCAGCATTTT. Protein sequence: CASTLGADDQPQHF. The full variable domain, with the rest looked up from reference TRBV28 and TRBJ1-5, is DVKVTQSSRYLVKRTGEKVFLECVQDMDHENMFWYRQDPGLGLRLIYFSYDVKMKEKGDIPEGYSVSREKKERFSLILESASTNQTSMYLCASTLGADDQPQHFGDGTRLSIL.

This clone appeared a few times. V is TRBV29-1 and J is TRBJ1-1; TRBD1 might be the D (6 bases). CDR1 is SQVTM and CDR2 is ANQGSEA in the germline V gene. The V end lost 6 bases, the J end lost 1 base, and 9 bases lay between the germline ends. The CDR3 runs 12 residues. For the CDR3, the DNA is TGCAGCGTAGGGGGTCCGAACACTGAAGCTTTCTTT. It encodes CSVGGPNTEAFF.

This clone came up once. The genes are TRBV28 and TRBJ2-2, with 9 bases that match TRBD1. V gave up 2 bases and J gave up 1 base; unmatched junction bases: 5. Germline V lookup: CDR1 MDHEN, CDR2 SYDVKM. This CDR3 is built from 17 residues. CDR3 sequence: CASSLPQGAVNTGELFF. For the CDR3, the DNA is TGTGCCAGCAGTTTACCACAGGGGGCGGTGAACACCGGGGAGCTGTTTTTT. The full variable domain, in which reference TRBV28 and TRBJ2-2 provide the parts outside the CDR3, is DVKVTQSSRYLVKRTGEKVFLECVQDMDHENMFWYRQDPGLGLRLIYFSYDVKMKEKGDIPEGYSVSREKKERFSLILESASTNQTSMYLCASSLPQGAVNTGELFFGEGSRLTVL.

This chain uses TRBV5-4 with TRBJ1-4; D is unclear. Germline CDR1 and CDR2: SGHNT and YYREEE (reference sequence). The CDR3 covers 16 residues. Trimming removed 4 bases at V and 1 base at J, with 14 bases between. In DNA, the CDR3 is TGTGCCAGCAGCCTGGACGGTGGAGGAACTAATGAAAAACTGTTTTTT. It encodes CASSLDGGGTNEKLFF. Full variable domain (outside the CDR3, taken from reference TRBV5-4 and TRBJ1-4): ETGVTQSPTHLIKTRGQQVTLRCSSQSGHNTVSWYQQALGQGPQFIFQYYREEENGRGNFPPRFSGLQFPNYSSELNVNALELDDSALYLCASSLDGGGTNEKLFFGSGTQLSVL.

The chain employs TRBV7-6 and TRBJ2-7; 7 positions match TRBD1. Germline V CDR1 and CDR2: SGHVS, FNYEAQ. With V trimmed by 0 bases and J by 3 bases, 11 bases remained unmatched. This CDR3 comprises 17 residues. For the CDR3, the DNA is TGTGCCAGCAGCTTAGCAGGGGGCAATGCCCCGTTCTACGAGCAGTACTTC. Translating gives CASSLAGGNAPFYEQYF.

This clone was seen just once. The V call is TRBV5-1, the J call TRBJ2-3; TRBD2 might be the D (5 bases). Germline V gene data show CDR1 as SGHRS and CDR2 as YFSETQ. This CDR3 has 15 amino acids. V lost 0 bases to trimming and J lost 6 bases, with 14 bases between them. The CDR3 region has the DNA TGCGCCAGCAGCTTGGTAGGAGGCAGCCAGGATACGCAGTATTTT. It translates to CASSLVGGSQDTQYF.

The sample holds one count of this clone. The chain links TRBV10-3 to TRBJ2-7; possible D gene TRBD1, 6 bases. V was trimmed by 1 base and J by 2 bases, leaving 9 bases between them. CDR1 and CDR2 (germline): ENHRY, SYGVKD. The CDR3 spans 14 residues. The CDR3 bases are TGTGCCATCAGTGAGTTGGGACAAGCCTACGAGCAGTACTTC. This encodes CAISELGQAYEQYF.

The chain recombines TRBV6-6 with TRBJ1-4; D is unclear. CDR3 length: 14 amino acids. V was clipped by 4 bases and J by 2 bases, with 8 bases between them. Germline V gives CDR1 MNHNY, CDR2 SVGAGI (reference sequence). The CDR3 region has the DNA TGTGCCAGCAGTTCCTCGGACACTAATGAAAAACTGTTTTTT. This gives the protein CASSSSDTNEKLFF.

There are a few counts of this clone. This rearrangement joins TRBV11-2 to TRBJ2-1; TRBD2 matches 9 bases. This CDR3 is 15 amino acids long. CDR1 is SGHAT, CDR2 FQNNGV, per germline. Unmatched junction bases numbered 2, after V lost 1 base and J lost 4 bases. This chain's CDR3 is CASSLALAGYNEQFF. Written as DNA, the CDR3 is TGTGCCAGCAGCTTAGCCCTAGCGGGATACAATGAGCAGTTCTTC.

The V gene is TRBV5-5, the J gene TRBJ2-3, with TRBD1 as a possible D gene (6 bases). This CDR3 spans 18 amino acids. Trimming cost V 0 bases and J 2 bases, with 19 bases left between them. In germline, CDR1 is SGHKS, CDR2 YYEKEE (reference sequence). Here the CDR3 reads CASSLAYVRQADTDTQYF. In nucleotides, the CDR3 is TGTGCCAGCAGCTTGGCCTATGTTAGACAGGCGGACACAGATACGCAGTATTTT.